These 24 T cell receptor beta chains originate from one sample sequenced in a study of blood T cells in healthy people across ages. A J-beta primer mix and a sample-barcoded 5' primer were used in a second PCR of about 7 to 12 cycles. MiXCR, applied by TCRdb to the 5' RACE reads, yields one record per CDR3 protein. The data contain around 1.7 million distinct CDR3 sequences, roughly 28% of them singletons. The sample was blood. The origin of the receptors is a woman aged 25 to 39 in good health.

This clonotype showed up just a few times. J is TRBJ1-2 and V is TRBV20-1; the D is unclear. Germline V gene data show CDR1 as DFQATT and CDR2 as SNEGSKA (reference sequence). Deletions cut 5 bases from V and 8 bases from J, with 18 bases between. The CDR3 totals 13 residues. CDR3: CSAPPEGSIGYTF. The CDR3 DNA follows: TGCAGTGCTCCGCCAGAGGGATCGATCGGCTACACCTTC.

This clonotype was observed a handful of times. The chain uses TRBV4-1 and TRBJ2-5; D remains unclear. Germline V gives CDR1 MGHRA, CDR2 YSYEKL. The CDR3 is 14 residues long. Trimming took off 5 bases at V and 5 bases at J, with 15 bases between the two ends. The CDR3: CASSEGRASETQYF. The CDR3 bases are TGCGCCAGCAGCGAAGGGCGTGCGAGCGAGACCCAGTACTTC.

As for this clonotype: The junction differs from germline at one of its ends, possibly a read error. The chain has TRBV12-3 or TRBV12-4 and TRBJ2-2; 9 positions agree with TRBD1. The CDR3 extends over 15 amino acids. The CDR3 bases are TGTGCCAGCATTCCGGGACAGGGATTCACCGGGGAGCCGTTTTTT. It translates to CASIPGQGFTGEPFF.

This clonotype has only a few counts. The chain uses TRBV12-3 or TRBV12-4 and TRBJ1-1, with D possibly matching TRBD1 (6 bases). The CDR3 runs 12 residues. The V gene lost 6 bases and the J gene lost 5 bases, with 10 bases spanning the gap. The CDR3 spells CASRSGETEAFF. The CDR3 nucleotides read TGTGCCAGCAGGTCAGGGGAGACTGAAGCTTTCTTT.

This clonotype came up many times. The chain employs TRBV7-8 and TRBJ2-4, with a possible D match to TRBD2 (5 bases). The CDR3 runs 16 residues. Looked up from germline, CDR1 is SGHVS and CDR2 is FQNEAQ. V dropped 2 bases and J dropped 0 bases, with 11 bases sitting between them. The CDR3 DNA reads as TGTGCCAGCAGCTTATCGAGGGAAGTAGCCAAAAACATTCAGTACTTC. Its translation: CASSLSREVAKNIQYF.

V is TRBV7-2 and J is TRBJ2-1, with 8 nucleotides matching TRBD2. Trimming at V came to 7 bases and at J to 14 bases, leaving 4 bases not matched to a gene. The CDR3 is 10 residues long. The germline V gene has CDR1 SGHTA and CDR2 FQGNSA. The CDR3 protein is CASISGEEFF. The CDR3 coding sequence is TGTGCCAGCATTAGCGGGGAGGAGTTCTTC.

This clonotype occurred a few times. This chain connects TRBV29-1 to TRBJ1-1, with D hard to call. Looked up from germline, CDR1 is SQVTM and CDR2 is ANQGSEA. Trimming took off 5 bases at V and 5 bases at J, with 15 bases between the two ends. The CDR3 contains 13 residues. Here the CDR3 DNA reads TGCAGCGTTCGTGCGATGGAAGAGACTGAAGCTTTCTTT. It codes for CSVRAMEETEAFF.

The rearrangement joins TRBV7-9 to TRBJ2-7; 10 bases agree with TRBD1. Germline loops: CDR1 SEHNR, CDR2 FQNEAQ (reference sequence). V trimming: 5 bases; J trimming: 6 bases; junction bases outside the gene matches: 7. This CDR3 region has 14 residues. CDR3: CASSPGTGETEQYF. For the CDR3, the DNA is TGTGCCAGCAGCCCAGGGACAGGGGAGACCGAGCAGTACTTC.

Ten or more counts support this clonotype. The V and J genes are TRBV5-1 and TRBJ2-1; 7 nucleotides align to TRBD2. The CDR3 sequence is 13 residues long. V was pared by 4 bases and J by 4 bases, with 2 bases of the junction left unmatched. The germline CDR1 and CDR2 sequences are SGHRS and YFSETQ. Here the CDR3 DNA reads TGCGCCAGCAGCGCGCGGGGGTACAATGAGCAGTTCTTC. Protein sequence: CASSARGYNEQFF.

This clonotype was detected a few times. The gene calls are TRBV20-1 and TRBJ2-1; no firm D call. Germline V gene sequence: CDR1 DFQATT, CDR2 SNEGSKA (reference sequence). This CDR3 region has 15 residues. Between the trimmed V and J ends, which lost 5 bases and 2 bases, there was a span of 16 bases. The CDR3 protein is CSACPLHIPYNEQFF. CDR3 coding DNA: TGCAGTGCTTGCCCCTTACATATTCCCTACAATGAGCAGTTCTTC.

This clonotype showed up just a few times. The genes are TRBV18 and TRBJ2-7, with TRBD2 as a possible D gene (7 bases). Germline V gene data show CDR1 as KGHSH and CDR2 as LQKENI. The CDR3 has 15 amino acids. Between the trimmed V and J ends, which lost 0 bases and 5 bases, there was a span of 14 bases. The CDR3 region has the DNA TGTGCCAGCTCACCACCGGGGGGGCGTGGGAACGAGCAGTACTTC. The encoded protein is CASSPPGGRGNEQYF.

This clonotype was recorded a few times. The chain joins TRBV30 to TRBJ1-2; D unclear. The CDR3 totals 12 residues. Deletions cut 3 bases from V and 5 bases from J, with 10 bases between. CDR1 and CDR2 (germline): GTSNPN, SVGIG (reference sequence). CDR3 loop: CAWRGRRYGYTF. The CDR3 bases are TGTGCCTGGAGGGGAAGGCGGTATGGCTACACCTTC.

This clonotype was picked up many times. J is TRBJ2-1 and V is TRBV15; 8 bases are shared with TRBD2. The junction had 0 bases not matched to a gene; V was cut back by 0 bases and J by 5 bases. CDR3 length: 14 amino acids. Germline V lookup: CDR1 LNHNV, CDR2 YYDKDF (reference sequence). In nucleotides, the CDR3 is TGTGCCACCAGCAGAGAAGCGGGGGACAATGAGCAGTTCTTC. It encodes CATSREAGDNEQFF.

This clonotype was counted ten times or more. A read error may produce the germline difference seen at one junction end. The chain combines TRBV11-2 with TRBJ2-1; TRBD1 agrees at 9 bases. Germline V CDR1 and CDR2: SGHAT, FQNNGV. The CDR3 runs to 16 residues. The CDR3 DNA reads TGTGCCAGCAGCTTAGGTGGGACAGGGAACTACTATGAGCAGTTCTTC. It encodes CASSLGGTGNYYEQFF.

This clonotype has a handful of counts. In nucleotides, the CDR3 is TGTGCCAGCAGCCTAACGGGACTGACATTCCCCTACGAGCAGTACTTC. Amino acids: CASSLTGLTFPYEQYF. This chain joins TRBV9 and TRBJ2-7; maybe TRBD2 (6 bases). Trimming shortened V by 4 bases and J by 2 bases, and 19 bases separated the two germline ends. Germline CDR1 and CDR2: SGDLS and YYNGEE. This CDR3 has 16 amino acids.

Note on this clonotype: Since a much larger clone is just one base distant, this may be a read error. This chain joins TRBV9 and TRBJ2-5; TRBD2 matches at 7 bases. Germline CDR1 SGDLS, CDR2 YYNGEE. This CDR3 region has 15 residues. V lost 4 bases to trimming and J lost 2 bases; unmatched junction nucleotides: 8. For the CDR3, the DNA is TGTGCCAGCAGCTCCGGACTAGTGAGACAAGAGACCCAGTACTTC. Translation: CASSSGLVRQETQYF. The entire variable domain, with the rest obtained from reference TRBV9 and TRBJ2-5, is as follows: DSGVTQTPKHLITATGQRVTLRCSPRSGDLSVYWYQQSLDQGLQFLIQYYNGEERAKGNILERFSAQQFPDLHSELNLSSLELGDSALYFCASSSGLVRQETQYFGPGTRLLVL.

This clonotype was seen a few times. A single base separates this from a much larger clone, so it may be a read error. The CDR3 DNA is TGTGCCAGCAGCGTATCCAGGGAAGAGACCCAGTACTTC. Amino acids: CASSVSREETQYF. The rearrangement joins TRBV9 to TRBJ2-5, with D tentatively TRBD1 (5 bases). The CDR3 sequence is 13 residues long. From germline, CDR1 is SGDLS and CDR2 YYNGEE. V lost 1 base and J 3 bases, leaving 7 bases between the germline ends.

This clonotype was seen repeatedly, ten times or more. The rearrangement uses TRBV29-1 and TRBJ2-3, with no clear D. Germline assignment: CDR1 SQVTM and CDR2 ANQGSEA. V was clipped by 8 bases and J by 3 bases, with 12 bases between them. CDR3 length: 12 residues. CDR3 coding DNA: TGCAGCATTGGAAGCACGACAGATACGCAGTATTTT. Translating gives CSIGSTTDTQYF.

This clonotype was seen a handful of times. Given a much more abundant clone one base away, this may be a read error. The chain employs TRBV20-1 and TRBJ2-5; D not certain. The V and J ends lost 2 bases and 11 bases respectively, with 18 bases between them. Germline values: CDR1 DFQATT, CDR2 SNEGSKA (reference sequence). CDR3 length: 13 residues. CDR3 protein: CSARLNSGARQYF. The CDR3 DNA follows: TGCAGTGCTAGATTGAACTCGGGCGCTCGGCAGTACTTC.

This clonotype appeared many times. This chain links TRBV6-2 or TRBV6-3 with TRBJ2-7, with TRBD2 matching over 11 bases. CDR3 length: 13 amino acids. Germline CDR1 and CDR2: MNHEY and SVGEGT. Losses at the gene ends were 8 bases for V and 3 bases for J; bases not matched to a gene: 3. CDR3 in DNA: TGTGCCAGCGGTAGCGGGAGGGTCTACGAGCAGTACTTC. This codes for CASGSGRVYEQYF.

Concerning this clonotype itself: A junction end diverges from the germline sequence, so it may reflect a read error. The chain employs TRBV29-1 and TRBJ1-3; 7 nucleotides line up with TRBD1. Germline CDR1 reads SQVTM; CDR2 reads ANQGSEA. CDR3 length: 12 amino acids. This CDR3 is CSVANRGNTVYF. CDR3 sequence (DNA): TGCAGCGTTGCCAACAGGGGAAACACCGTATATTTT. Looking up the rest from reference TRBV29-1 and TRBJ1-3 gives the full variable domain: SAVISQKPSRDICQRGTSLTIQCQVDSQVTMMFWYRQQPGQSLTLIATANQGSEATYESGFVIDKFPISRPNLTFSTLTVSNMSPEDSSIYLCSVANRGNTVYFGEGSWLTVV.

This chain joins TRBV7-2 and TRBJ2-1; D is perhaps TRBD2 (5 bases). The germline V and J ends were trimmed by 5 bases and 0 bases, with 20 bases remaining between them. The V gene's germline CDR1 is SGHTA and CDR2 FQGNSA. The CDR3 runs 18 residues. The CDR3 region is CASSPSRAGRSSYNEQFF. DNA for the CDR3: TGTGCCAGCAGCCCCTCCCGGGCGGGCCGAAGCTCCTACAATGAGCAGTTCTTC.

About this clonotype: At one end, the junction sequence differs from germline, possibly due to a read error. The J gene is TRBJ2-7, the V gene TRBV4-3; TRBD2 matches at 13 bases. Germline CDR1 reads LGHNA; CDR2 reads YSLEER. The CDR3 is made up of 16 amino acids. This chain's CDR3 is CASSQVLAGGSYEQCF. CDR3 nucleotides: TGCGCCAGCAGCCAAGTACTAGCGGGGGGGTCCTACGAGCAGTGCTTC.

This clonotype was seen more than once but under ten times. The V gene is TRBV20-1, the J gene TRBJ2-7, with D possibly called TRBD1 or TRBD2 (6 bases each). CDR1 is DFQATT, CDR2 SNEGSKA, per germline (reference sequence). The CDR3 has 15 amino acids. V lost 5 bases and J lost 2, with 19 bases in between. The CDR3 region is CSALEGGSLTYEQYF. The CDR3 nucleotides read TGCAGTGCTTTAGAGGGGGGCAGTTTGACCTACGAGCAGTACTTC.